Below, 6 T cell receptor beta chains from the same sample are listed, as sequenced in a study of long-term antiretroviral therapy in people with HIV. Version v3.0 of the immunoSEQ assay ran at survey level. The table came from immunoSEQ multiplex PCR; TCRdb's copy has only in-frame clones and leaves some out. Here the sample spans tens of thousands of clones, more than 75% being singletons. This specimen was unsorted PBMCs, taken 2.8 years before starting antiretroviral therapy. These receptors originate from a woman aged 25 to 45 with HIV.

This chain links TRBV2 with TRBJ2-3, with 9 bases lining up with TRBD2. The CDR3 consists of 17 residues. Germline trimming cut 7 bases from V and 1 base from J; bases unmatched to any gene: 12. From germline, CDR1 is SNHLY and CDR2 FYNNEI. CDR3 protein: CASKVAGDYAGTDTQYF. The CDR3, as DNA: TGTGCCAGCAAAGTAGCGGGGGATTACGCTGGCACAGATACGCAGTATTTT. The full variable domain, completed using reference TRBV2 and TRBJ2-3, is EPEVTQTPSHQVTQMGQEVILRCVPISNHLYFYWYRQILGQKVEFLVSFYNNEISEKSEIFDDQFSVERPDGSNFTLKIRSTKLEDSAMYFCASKVAGDYAGTDTQYFGPGTRLTVL.

V gene TRBV29-1 combines with J gene TRBJ1-2, with D perhaps TRBD1 (6 bases). The CDR3 length is 13 residues. The germline V gene has CDR1 SQVTM and CDR2 ANQGSEA. V lost 7 bases, J lost 0 bases, and 12 bases lay in between. The CDR3 region has the DNA TGCAGCGCCGATACAGGGACTAACTATGGCTACACCTTC. Its protein product is CSADTGTNYGYTF.

V gene TRBV10-1 combines with J gene TRBJ2-3, with 7 bases that match TRBD1. This CDR3 region has 14 residues. Germline V gives CDR1 WNHNN, CDR2 SYGVQD (reference sequence). V lost 3 bases and J lost 3; bases outside the gene matches: 3. Here the CDR3 reads CASSELQGTDTQYF. The DNA of the CDR3 is TGCGCCAGCAGTGAACTACAGGGGACAGATACGCAGTATTTT.

V gene TRBV28 combines with J gene TRBJ2-2; D gene unclear. Germline loops: CDR1 MDHEN, CDR2 SYDVKM. The CDR3 spans 15 residues. The V end lost 8 bases, the J end lost 2 bases, and 15 bases lay between the germline ends. The CDR3 region is CASLDLAGNTGELFF. CDR3 bases: TGTGCCAGCCTTGACTTGGCAGGTAACACCGGGGAGCTGTTTTTT.

The gene calls are TRBV30 and TRBJ1-4; D uncertain. This CDR3 has 15 residues. Trimming shortened V by 5 bases and J by 2 bases, and 15 bases separated the two germline ends. Germline CDR1 reads GTSNPN; CDR2 reads SVGIG (reference sequence). In DNA form, the CDR3 reads TGTGCCTGGGACCTGGGGTTTGGGACTAATGAAAAACTGTTTTTT. Amino acids: CAWDLGFGTNEKLFF.

Regarding this clone: Distinct nucleotide sequences in the sample also encode this CDR3. The chain couples TRBV5-1 to TRBJ1-1, with D unresolved. The CDR3 runs 15 residues. Per the germline V gene, CDR1 is SGHRS and CDR2 is YFSETQ. Trimming took off 2 bases at V and 0 bases at J, with 11 bases between the two ends. The CDR3 spells CASSFNPGMNTEAFF. The CDR3 DNA sequence: TGCGCCAGCAGCTTTAATCCGGGGATGAACACTGAAGCTTTCTTT.